Listed below are T cell receptor beta chains from one sample, sequenced in a study of cytomegalovirus exposure and HLA in healthy donors. The protocol was immunoSEQ multiplex PCR, while the TCRdb copy is restricted to in-frame clones and leaves out a portion. The data contain 150,000 to 200,000 clones, 84% of them singletons. Sample: PBMCs. The receptors here all came from a boy aged 5-17 years in good health and CMV-seronegative. Both conserved end residues are part of each CDR3. The D gene is left open where the match is weak. The size entry is marked missing in some rows and otherwise reads once, few, many or a size class.

j_gene	d_gene	v_gene	abundance	CDR3aa	CDR3nt
TRBJ2-7	TRBD1	TRBV5-6	few	CASSFKGTGVYEQYF	TGTGCCAGCAGCTTTAAAGGGACAGGGGTCTACGAGCAGTACTTC
TRBJ1-6	TRBD1	TRBV7-8	.	CASSLGQGVVPLHF	TGTGCCAGCAGCTTAGGGCAGGGGGTGGTACCCCTCCACTTT
TRBJ1-1	.	TRBV7-2	.	CASSLVGATNTEAFF	TGTGCCAGCAGCTTAGTGGGGGCGACGAACACTGAAGCTTTCTTT
TRBJ2-1	.	TRBV7-8	.	CASSLVGEQFF	TGTGCCAGCAGCTTAGTCGGTGAGCAGTTCTTC
TRBJ1-1	.	TRBV28	.	CASSFRGRTEAFF	TGTGCCAGCAGTTTCAGGGGCCGGACTGAAGCTTTCTTT
TRBJ1-2	.	TRBV29-1	.	CSVEQHHGYTF	TGCAGCGTTGAACAACACCATGGCTACACCTTC
TRBJ1-1	.	TRBV6-1	.	CASSDGRVTEAFF	TGTGCCAGCAGTGATGGCAGGGTCACTGAAGCTTTCTTT
TRBJ2-1	TRBD2	TRBV27	.	CASSLLSQPLAGVNNEQFF	TGTGCCAGCAGCCTACTCTCTCAACCCCTAGCGGGAGTAAACAATGAGCAGTTCTTC
TRBJ2-1	.	TRBV4-2	.	CASSQDNIWPNNEQFF	TGTGCCAGCAGCCAAGATAATATCTGGCCCAACAATGAGCAGTTCTTC
TRBJ1-2	TRBD1	TRBV6-1	.	CASSPTGTGYGYTF	TGTGCCAGCAGTCCAACCGGGACAGGGTATGGCTACACCTTC
TRBJ1-2	.	TRBV4-3	.	CASSQDSVTVLYGYTF	TGCGCCAGCAGCCAAGATTCTGTGACAGTGCTCTATGGCTACACCTTC
TRBJ2-1	TRBD2	TRBV19	.	CASRPYVGEGYNEQFF	TGTGCCAGTAGACCCTATGTGGGGGAGGGCTACAATGAGCAGTTCTTC
TRBJ2-7	TRBD1	TRBV7-9	.	CSSSPHRGETYEQYF	TGTTCCAGCAGCCCACACAGGGGCGAAACCTACGAGCAGTACTTC
TRBJ2-3	.	TRBV4-1	.	CASSQGGGRAFTDTQYF	TGCGCCAGCAGCCAAGGGGGGGGGCGGGCGTTCACAGATACGCAGTATTTT
TRBJ2-2	.	TRBV18	.	CASSPAAGGTGELFF	TGTGCCAGCTCGCCAGCAGCGGGCGGTACCGGGGAGCTGTTTTTT
TRBJ1-1	.	TRBV7-2	.	CASSLSPTGRGADTEAFF	TGTGCCAGCAGCCTATCCCCAACGGGTCGGGGGGCAGACACTGAAGCTTTCTTT
TRBJ2-3	.	TRBV6-4	few	CASSDGGASTDTQYF	TGTGCCAGCAGTGACGGGGGGGCCAGCACAGATACGCAGTATTTT
TRBJ2-1	TRBD2	TRBV13	.	CASSSATPGLAGLRLYNEQFF	TGTGCCAGCAGCTCCGCAACACCGGGACTAGCGGGGCTCCGCCTCTACAATGAGCAGTTCTTC
TRBJ1-3	.	TRBV7-9	.	CASSLGQGSPGNTIYF	TGTGCCAGCAGCTTAGGCCAGGGGTCCCCTGGAAACACCATATATTTT
TRBJ1-6	.	TRBV6-1	.	CASNEASGYSPLHF	TGTGCCAGCAATGAGGCTTCGGGGTATTCACCCCTCCACTTT
TRBJ2-1	.	TRBV12-5	.	CASGSSSYNEQFF	TGTGCTAGTGGTTCTAGCTCCTACAATGAGCAGTTCTTC
TRBJ2-3	.	TRBV5-1	.	CASRPQLSTDTQYF	TGCGCCAGCAGGCCCCAGTTAAGCACAGATACGCAGTATTTT
TRBJ2-7	TRBD1	TRBV7-9	.	CASSSGTGSEQYF	TGTGCCAGCAGCTCCGGGACAGGGAGCGAGCAGTACTTC
TRBJ1-1	.	TRBV5-1	.	CASSSGLRVNTEAFF	TGCGCCAGCAGCTCCGGGCTGAGGGTGAACACTGAAGCTTTCTTT
TRBJ2-1	TRBD1	TRBV29-1	.	CSDRDSLLLSSEQFF	TGCAGCGACCGGGACAGCCTCCTTCTTAGTAGTGAGCAGTTCTTC
TRBJ1-2	.	TRBV25-1	.	CASSIWQDYGYTF	TGTGCCAGCAGTATCTGGCAGGATTATGGCTACACCTTC
TRBJ1-2	TRBD1	TRBV6-6	.	CASSLQTGGNYGYTF	TGTGCCAGCAGCCTCCAGACAGGGGGCAACTATGGCTACACCTTC
TRBJ1-2	.	TRBV27	.	CASSFRGGGYGYTF	TGTGCCAGCAGTTTTAGGGGAGGTGGCTATGGCTACACCTTC
TRBJ2-7	.	TRBV30	.	CAWSPPGHRTYEQYF	TGTGCCTGGAGCCCCCCGGGACATAGAACCTACGAGCAGTACTTC
TRBJ1-1	.	TRBV2	.	CASKRSATEAFF	TGTGCCAGCAAGCGGTCGGCCACTGAAGCTTTCTTT
TRBJ2-7	.	TRBV15	.	CATSTFLLQGRYEQYF	TGTGCCACCAGCACTTTCCTCCTACAGGGACGCTACGAGCAGTACTTC
TRBJ2-7	.	TRBV9	.	CASSGPGWPYEQYF	TGTGCCAGCAGCGGACCAGGGTGGCCCTACGAGCAGTACTTC
TRBJ1-2	TRBD1	TRBV5-6	.	CASSSPSRTGGYTF	TGTGCCAGCAGCTCCCCCTCTAGGACAGGGGGCTACACCTTC
TRBJ1-4	.	TRBV28	.	CASSPVSTNEKLFF	TGTGCCAGCAGCCCCGTTTCAACTAATGAAAAACTGTTTTTT
TRBJ2-6	.	TRBV6-6	.	CASSVSTGANVLTF	TGTGCCAGCAGTGTTTCCACAGGGGCCAACGTCCTGACTTTC
TRBJ2-3	.	TRBV7-2	.	CASSLDRVNTQYF	TGTGCCAGCAGCTTAGACAGGGTAAATACGCAGTATTTT
TRBJ2-5	TRBD1	TRBV29-1	.	CSVRTGGETQYF	TGCAGCGTTAGGACAGGGGGAGAGACCCAGTACTTC
TRBJ1-1	.	TRBV15	.	CATSRVDGGWNTEAFF	TGTGCCACCAGCAGAGTGGACGGAGGTTGGAACACTGAAGCTTTCTTT
TRBJ2-3	.	TRBV9	.	CASSVAGSITDTQYF	TGTGCCAGCAGCGTCGCGGGCTCTATCACAGATACGCAGTATTTT
TRBJ1-4	.	TRBV4-1	few	CASSQPFVATNEKLFF	TGCGCCAGCAGCCAACCTTTCGTTGCAACTAATGAAAAACTGTTTTTT
TRBJ1-1	TRBD1	TRBV9	few	CASSPTGDTEAFF	TGTGCCAGCAGCCCGACAGGGGACACTGAAGCTTTCTTT
TRBJ2-7	.	TRBV4-2	.	CASSPAAGEQYF	TGTGCCAGCAGCCCCGCCGCCGGCGAGCAGTACTTC
TRBJ2-2	.	TRBV7-2	.	CASSFRVAPNTGELFF	TGTGCCAGCAGCTTCCGGGTCGCGCCGAACACCGGGGAGCTGTTTTTT
TRBJ1-1	.	TRBV15	.	CATSRDQRGLNTEAFF	TGTGCCACCAGCAGAGATCAGAGAGGGTTGAACACTGAAGCTTTCTTT